This T cell receptor beta chain is drawn from a study of blood T cell repertoires in COVID-19. Across the whole study: T cells, B-cell-depleted T cells, or PBMCs provided the cDNA or gDNA that served as material.

Method: immunoSEQ multiplex PCR; TCRdb's copy keeps in-frame clones and lacks some. There are fewer than 250,000 clones in the sample; approximately 84% occur only once, and about 4% lies in the top ten. Germline V CDR1 and CDR2: SGDLS, YYNGEE. V gave up 2 bases and J gave up 0 bases, with 9 bases separating them. The CDR3 sequence is 14 residues long. This clonotype originated in a man aged 50 to 60 with acute or convalescent COVID-19. V usage is TRBV9 and J usage is TRBJ2-7; weak D call: TRBD1 (6 bases). Sequenced sample: peripheral blood. The CDR3: CASSVLDSSYEQYF. CDR3 bases: TGTGCCAGCAGCGTTCTGGACAGCTCCTACGAGCAGTACTTC. Full variable domain (outside the CDR3, taken from reference TRBV9 and TRBJ2-7): DSGVTQTPKHLITATGQRVTLRCSPRSGDLSVYWYQQSLDQGLQFLIQYYNGEERAKGNILERFSAQQFPDLHSELNLSSLELGDSALYFCASSVLDSSYEQYFGPGTRLTVT.